This T cell receptor (beta chain) stems from a study of CD8 T cells in Susac syndrome. The CDR3 contains 11 residues. V was clipped by 2 bases and J by 4 bases, with 5 bases between them. Germline CDR1 and CDR2: GTSNPN and SVGIG (reference sequence). The study used treatment-naive patients who had stable or active relapsing-remitting disease as multiple sclerosis controls. The TEMRA cells underwent FACS enrichment, while the CD8+ and CD4+ T cells underwent negative isolation. RNA amounts of roughly 0.5 to 1 ug underwent reverse transcription with random hexamers. The TCR beta CDR3 was amplified by immunoSEQ multiplex PCR across 54 Vbeta, 13 Jbeta. TCRdb ran MiXCR on the immunoSEQ multiplex PCR reads and lists one entry per CDR3 protein. The table has 200,000 or so distinct CDR3 sequences, about 95% seen once.

Specimen: CD4+ T cells from PBMCs. The sequence came from a human donor with multiple sclerosis. The gene calls are TRBV30 and TRBJ1-1, with D unclear. The CDR3 loop reads CAWSPPTEAFF. For the CDR3, the DNA is TGTGCCTGGAGTCCCCCCACTGAAGCTTTCTTT.